This is a list of T cell receptor beta chains from one sample in a study of vaccination and CD4 T cells after COVID-19. TCRdb re-derived calls from the PCR reads in MiXCR, one entry per CDR3 protein. The table lists roughly 14,000 distinct CDR3 sequences, 40% to 50% of them singletons. The antigens of these receptors remain unknown. The material sequenced was CD4+ T cells from blood, cultured in vitro. The source of these receptors is a human donor who had recovered from COVID-19. Both conserved end residues are part of each CDR3. D genes are given only for firm matches. Clone sizes are given selectively: once, few, many, or a class where the clone is expanded.

cdr3_length,d_call,v_call,clone_size,j_call,cdr3_nt,cdr3_aa
13,.,TRBV30,few,TRBJ1-5,TGTGCCTGGAGTGGTGGGCCCAATCAGCCCCAGCATTTT,CAWSGGPNQPQHF
15,.,TRBV7-7,.,TRBJ2-5,TGTGCTAGCAGCTTAGGGAGTAACATCCAAGAGACCCAGTACTTC,CASSLGSNIQETQYF
13,.,TRBV12-3/TRBV12-4,.,TRBJ1-2,TGTGCCAGCCACCGTCGGGGGTCTGATGGCTACACCTTC,CASHRRGSDGYTF
15,.,TRBV24-1,few,TRBJ2-7,TGTGCCACCAGTGATCCCCGGACTCGTACCTACGAGCAGTACTTC,CATSDPRTRTYEQYF
14,.,TRBV20-1,.,TRBJ2-7,TGCAGTGCAATGGGGGTAGCGGATTACTACGAGCAGTACTTC,CSAMGVADYYEQYF
14,TRBD2,TRBV7-7,.,TRBJ2-5,TGTGCTAGCGGTGGAGCGGGGGGGCAAGAGACCCAGTACTTC,CASGGAGGQETQYF
13,.,TRBV18,few,TRBJ1-1,TGTGCCAGCTCGCTGGACTTGAACACTGAAGCTTTCTTT,CASSLDLNTEAFF
14,TRBD1,TRBV5-1,once,TRBJ2-3,TGCGCCAGCAGCGCAGGACAGGATTCCGATACGCAGTATTTT,CASSAGQDSDTQYF
13,.,TRBV30,.,TRBJ2-7,TGTGCCTGGAGTGTACTTGACAAGTCCGAGCAGTACTTC,CAWSVLDKSEQYF
14,.,TRBV6-5,.,TRBJ2-7,TGTGCCAGCAGTTACTCCCGGGTAGGGGGCGAGCAGTACTTC,CASSYSRVGGEQYF
11,.,TRBV2,.,TRBJ2-2,TGTGCCTGCACAGGGATTGGGGAGCTGTTTTTT,CACTGIGELFF
15,.,TRBV7-8,.,TRBJ2-6,TGTGCCAGCAGCCCGTCCAGGGCTGGGGCCAACGTCCTGACTTTC,CASSPSRAGANVLTF
12,.,TRBV6-1,few,TRBJ1-5,TGTGCCAGCAGCCCCGGGGTTCAGCCCCAGCATTTT,CASSPGVQPQHF
16,TRBD1,TRBV7-8,.,TRBJ2-2,TGTGCCAGCAGCTTGGGGACAGGGGAATATTCCGGGGAGCTGTTTTTT,CASSLGTGEYSGELFF
16,.,TRBV20-1,.,TRBJ1-5,TGCAGTGCTAGTGTAACCCTAAGGGGAAGCAATCAGCCCCAGCATTTT,CSASVTLRGSNQPQHF
17,.,TRBV5-4,few,TRBJ2-5,TGTGCCAGCAGCTTGGTGGGGTCGGGACAAGCACAAGAGACCCAGTACTTC,CASSLVGSGQAQETQYF
16,.,TRBV2,.,TRBJ1-5,TGTGCCAGCAGTGAAGGGGTGAGGGGTAACGATCAGCCCCAGCATTTT,CASSEGVRGNDQPQHF
13,TRBD2,TRBV28,.,TRBJ2-5,TGTGCCAGCAGGCGGGGGGTTCAAGAGACCCAGTACTTC,CASRRGVQETQYF
18,.,TRBV21-1,few,TRBJ2-2,TGTGCCAGCAGTATTCTGGACTGGGCTAGCGGGAGGGCCGGGGAGCTGTTTTTT,CASSILDWASGRAGELFF
16,.,TRBV6-5,.,TRBJ1-3,TGTGCCAGCAGTTACTCGACCAGTACGCCTGGAAACACCATATATTTT,CASSYSTSTPGNTIYF
12,.,TRBV6-2/TRBV6-3,.,TRBJ2-5,TGTGCCAGCATGACGGTCTGGGAGACCCAGTACTTC,CASMTVWETQYF
13,.,TRBV5-1,once,TRBJ2-3,TGCGCCAGCAGCCCAGGGAGCACAGATACGCAGTATTTT,CASSPGSTDTQYF
13,.,TRBV7-9,.,TRBJ1-1,TGTGCCAGCAGCTTAAAGGGGGGCGCTGAAGCTTTCTTT,CASSLKGGAEAFF
18,TRBD2,TRBV9,.,TRBJ2-3,TGTGCCAGCAGCGACCGCAACCGGGGACTAGCGGGAGGAGGTACGCAGTATTTT,CASSDRNRGLAGGGTQYF
12,.,TRBV20-1,few,TRBJ2-2,TGCAGTGCTCCCACAGGGTCCGGGGAGCTGTTTTTT,CSAPTGSGELFF
14,TRBD2,TRBV9,.,TRBJ2-5,TGTGCCAGCAGCGCCGGGACTATTGCAGAGACCCAGTACTTC,CASSAGTIAETQYF
15,.,TRBV19,.,TRBJ1-5,TGTGCCAGTAGTATTACGGCCTATAGCAATCAGCCCCAGCATTTT,CASSITAYSNQPQHF
12,.,TRBV6-1,medium-sized,TRBJ1-1,TGTGCCAGCAGTGGGGGATTCACTGAAGCTTTCTTT,CASSGGFTEAFF
12,TRBD1,TRBV20-1,few,TRBJ1-1,TGCAGTGCTGCAGACAGGGGCACTGAAGCTTTCTTT,CSAADRGTEAFF
13,.,TRBV25-1,.,TRBJ1-4,TGTGCCAGCAGTCGGCAGGGGAACGAAAAACTGTTTTTT,CASSRQGNEKLFF
13,.,TRBV10-3,.,TRBJ1-5,TGTGCCATCAGTGAGTCAGGGGATCAGCCCCAGCATTTT,CAISESGDQPQHF
17,TRBD1,TRBV2,.,TRBJ2-2,TGTGCCAGCAGTGACTTACAGGGGGCTCTGAACACCGGGGAGCTGTTTTTT,CASSDLQGALNTGELFF
14,TRBD1,TRBV2,.,TRBJ1-2,TGTGCCAGCAGTTGGGGACAGGGGAACTATGGCTACACCTTC,CASSWGQGNYGYTF
16,.,TRBV6-2/TRBV6-3,.,TRBJ1-2,TGTGCCAGCAGTTACTCCCTGACAGGCGTAAAGGATGGCTACACCTTC,CASSYSLTGVKDGYTF
13,.,TRBV6-1,few,TRBJ2-5,TGTGCCAGCAGAGGACGTTCCCAAGAGACCCAGTACTTC,CASRGRSQETQYF
16,TRBD2,TRBV5-8,few,TRBJ2-1,TGTGCCAGCAGTTGGCGACTAGCGGGGGGGCCCAATGAGCAGTTCTTC,CASSWRLAGGPNEQFF
17,TRBD1,TRBV5-1,.,TRBJ2-6,TGCGCCAGCAGGCATGGGACAGGGGACTCTGGGGCCAACGTCCTGACTTTC,CASRHGTGDSGANVLTF
15,.,TRBV19,few,TRBJ1-2,TGTGCCAGTAGTATCGGGAGTGGGGACCGCTATGGCTACACCTTC,CASSIGSGDRYGYTF
15,.,TRBV15,.,TRBJ1-1,TGTGCCACCAGCAGAGAATTGGGGAGGAACACTGAAGCTTTCTTT,CATSRELGRNTEAFF
17,TRBD1,TRBV10-3,few,TRBJ2-7,TGTGCCATCAGTGGCCCTTTCCGGGACAGCACCTCCTACGAGCAGTACTTC,CAISGPFRDSTSYEQYF
16,TRBD1,TRBV5-1,.,TRBJ1-6,TGCGCCAGCAGGCCGACAGGGGGCGGTGATAATTCACCCCTCCACTTT,CASRPTGGGDNSPLHF
11,.,TRBV20-1,few,TRBJ1-5,TGCAGTGCTAGAGAAGCCACGTCCCAGCATTTT,CSAREATSQHF
20,TRBD2,TRBV5-1,.,TRBJ2-3,TGCGCCAGCAGCCAAACCCTCGGGACTAGCGGGGGGCGGGTCCGAGATACGCAGTATTTT,CASSQTLGTSGGRVRDTQYF